The 28 T cell receptor beta chains in this list originate from one sample, sequenced in a study of shared clonotypes between healthy human individuals. Assay: immunoSEQ multiplex PCR; the TCRdb copy retains only in-frame clones and omits some. The repertoire has fewer than 1.4 million clones, about four fifths of them found once; the top ten carry more than 0.55%. Sequenced sample: memory CD4+ T cells from PBMCs. As to subset: CD45RA-negative fraction. The receptors were sampled from a man aged 18 to 29 in good health. Some clones in this sample may be carry-over from other donors' samples.

A note on this clone: This may be a read error: a much more frequent sequence differs by one nucleotide. The rearrangement joins TRBV5-6 to TRBJ2-5, with 7 nucleotides matching TRBD2. V lost 4 bases to trimming and J lost 1 base; unmatched junction nucleotides: 1. Germline CDR1 is SGHDT and CDR2 is YYEEEE. This CDR3 contains 13 residues. The CDR3 spells CASSAGVQETQYF. The CDR3, as DNA: TGTGCCAGCAGCGCGGGGGTCCAAGAGACCCAGTACTTC.

This chain links TRBV6-5 with TRBJ2-1; TRBD2 matches 7 bases. This CDR3 comprises 14 residues. The germline V gene has CDR1 MNHEY and CDR2 SVGAGI. After removal of 6 bases from V and 4 bases from J, the junction contained 6 bases not matched to a gene. Here the CDR3 reads CASRDGGSYNEQFF. The CDR3 DNA is TGTGCCAGCAGGGACGGCGGGAGTTACAATGAGCAGTTCTTC.

The chain recombines TRBV19 with TRBJ1-5; a weak D match, TRBD1 (5 bases). CDR3 length equals 16 residues. Trimming left V 4 bases short and J 0 bases short, with 13 bases between. The germline V gene has CDR1 LNHDA and CDR2 SQIVND (reference sequence). The CDR3 DNA sequence: TGTGCCAGTAGTAGCGGGGCCCGGTATAGCAATCAGCCCCAGCATTTT. As protein: CASSSGARYSNQPQHF.

This sequence joins TRBV5-6 and TRBJ2-3; TRBD2 matches at 11 bases. Germline V gene lookup returns CDR1 SGHDT and CDR2 YYEEEE. The CDR3 length is 16 residues. V trimming: 4 bases; J trimming: 4 bases; junction bases outside the gene matches: 8. The CDR3 loop is CASSPRLAGGADTQYF. CDR3 in DNA: TGTGCCAGCAGCCCCCGGCTAGCGGGAGGAGCAGATACGCAGTATTTT.

This sequence joins TRBV5-1 and TRBJ1-2; weak D call: TRBD1 (5 bases). Trimming removed 0 bases at V and 8 bases at J, with 17 bases between. Germline assignment: CDR1 SGHRS and CDR2 YFSETQ. There are 15 residues in the CDR3. The CDR3 coding sequence is TGCGCCAGCAGCTTGGACGCGGGACTGGTCACGGGCTACACCTTC. Amino acid sequence: CASSLDAGLVTGYTF.

The chain carries TRBV2 and TRBJ2-4, with unresolved D. The CDR3 is made up of 15 amino acids. The germline V and J ends were trimmed by 3 bases and 3 bases, with 12 bases remaining between them. Per germline, CDR1 SNHLY and CDR2 FYNNEI. The CDR3 sequence is CASSESLWDKNIQYF. For the CDR3, the DNA is TGTGCCAGCAGTGAGTCTCTCTGGGACAAAAACATTCAGTACTTC.

The V gene is TRBV15, the J gene TRBJ2-2; perhaps TRBD1 as D (5 bases). V gave up 2 bases and J gave up 7 bases, with 17 bases separating them. The CDR3 spans 16 residues. Germline V CDR1 and CDR2: LNHNV, YYDKDF (reference sequence). CDR3 in DNA: TGTGCCACCAGCAGACACCTTAATAGGGGAAACGGGGAGCTGTTTTTT. This codes for CATSRHLNRGNGELFF.

A word on this clone: This may be a read error: a much more frequent sequence differs by one nucleotide. This chain links TRBV2 with TRBJ2-7; the D gene could be TRBD1 or TRBD2 (5 bases each). The CDR3 is made up of 11 amino acids. From germline, CDR1 is SNHLY and CDR2 FYNNEI. Trimming pared 6 bases from V and 2 bases from J, leaving 5 bases between. CDR3 in amino acids: CASRGAYEQYF. In nucleotides, the CDR3 is TGTGCCAGCAGGGGGGCCTACGAGCAGTACTTC.

Points on this clone: The sample has other DNA sequences that encode this CDR3 too. J is TRBJ2-1 and V is TRBV11-2; D not resolved. With 1 base removed from V and 2 bases from J, the gap between germline ends came to 3 bases. The CDR3 loop spans 13 amino acids. Germline assignment: CDR1 SGHAT and CDR2 FQNNGV. The chain's CDR3 is CASSLAPYNEQFF. The CDR3 nucleotides read TGTGCCAGCAGCTTAGCCCCCTACAATGAGCAGTTCTTC. Filled out from reference TRBV11-2 and TRBJ2-1, the complete variable domain reads EAGVAQSPRYKIIEKRQSVAFWCNPISGHATLYWYQQILGQGPKLLIQFQNNGVVDDSQLPKDRFSAERLKGVDSTLKIQPAKLEDSAVYLCASSLAPYNEQFFGPGTRLTVL.

The chain links TRBV5-1 to TRBJ1-2; no reliable D call. This CDR3 is built from 14 residues. V was cut by 0 bases and J by 3 bases, with 9 bases left in between. From germline, CDR1 is SGHRS and CDR2 YFSETQ. The CDR3 DNA follows: TGCGCCAGCAGCTTGGAGTCGGATTACTATGGCTACACCTTC. This translates into CASSLESDYYGYTF.

The chain uses TRBV28 and TRBJ2-7; TRBD2 is a possible D gene (5 bases). Germline V gene lookup returns CDR1 MDHEN and CDR2 SYDVKM. CDR3 length equals 11 residues. V shed 6 bases and J shed 9 bases, with 12 bases lying between them. The CDR3 coding sequence is TGTGCCAGCAGCCAAAGGACTTCGCAGTACTTC. Protein product: CASSQRTSQYF.

The V gene is TRBV5-1, the J gene TRBJ2-7; 10 nucleotides align to TRBD2. Trimming removed 3 bases from V and 4 bases from J; junction bases left unmatched: 4. CDR1 is SGHRS, CDR2 YFSETQ, per germline. This CDR3 comprises 14 residues. CDR3 nucleotide sequence: TGCGCCAGCAGCTCTAGCGGGAGTGGATACGAGCAGTACTTC. Translation gives CASSSSGSGYEQYF. The full variable domain, with the rest looked up from reference TRBV5-1 and TRBJ2-7, is KAGVTQTPRYLIKTRGQQVTLSCSPISGHRSVSWYQQTPGQGLQFLFEYFSETQRNKGNFPGRFSGRQFSNSRSEMNVSTLELGDSALYLCASSSSGSGYEQYFGPGTRLTVT.

The chain carries TRBV28 and TRBJ2-1, with 13 nucleotides matching TRBD2. Trimming took 6 bases from V and 3 from J; bases not matched to a gene: 20. CDR1 and CDR2 (germline): MDHEN, SYDVKM. This CDR3 has 21 residues. The CDR3 DNA sequence: TGTGCCAGCAGCTTAAAGTCGACCCTGGGACTAGCGGGGCGGGGCTACAATGAGCAGTTCTTC. This sequence encodes CASSLKSTLGLAGRGYNEQFF.

This chain links TRBV5-6 with TRBJ2-5; a possible D gene is TRBD2 (5 bases). CDR3 length equals 16 residues. Trimming took off 4 bases at V and 5 bases at J, with 21 bases between the two ends. Germline V gene sequence: CDR1 SGHDT, CDR2 YYEEEE. CDR3 in DNA: TGTGCCAGCAGCGGAGGAGAGACCAACATGTATGAGACCCAGTACTTC. Its protein is CASSGGETNMYETQYF.

The rearrangement uses TRBV28 and TRBJ1-2; D perhaps matches TRBD1 (5 bases). Deletions cut 6 bases from V and 7 bases from J, with 21 bases between. The CDR3 length is 15 residues. Germline V gene lookup returns CDR1 MDHEN and CDR2 SYDVKM. CDR3 nucleotides: TGTGCCAGCAGCCCGGGACGGTTGGGGGAGCGTGGCTACACCTTC. Translated: CASSPGRLGERGYTF.

The V gene is TRBV5-4, the J gene TRBJ2-7, with 7 bases lining up with TRBD2. In germline, CDR1 is SGHNT, CDR2 YYREEE (reference sequence). V lost 4 bases, J lost 4 bases, and 11 bases stayed unmatched. The length of the CDR3 is 15 residues. CDR3 amino acids: CASSHLAEKGYEQYF. The CDR3 coding sequence is TGTGCCAGCAGCCATCTAGCGGAGAAGGGTTACGAGCAGTACTTC.

The V gene is TRBV6-1, the J gene TRBJ2-5; 13 bases are shared with TRBD2. The V gene end was trimmed by 4 bases and the J gene end by 9 bases; junction bases not matched to a gene: 5. In germline, CDR1 is MNHNS, CDR2 SASEGT. This CDR3 has 14 amino acids. The chain's CDR3 is CASSGETSGRPQYF. The CDR3 DNA is TGTGCCAGCAGTGGGGAGACTAGCGGGAGGCCCCAGTACTTC.

The chain uses TRBV6-5 and TRBJ1-1; tentative D call: TRBD1 (6 bases). Looked up from germline, CDR1 is MNHEY and CDR2 is SVGAGI. The CDR3 consists of 15 residues. Trimming cost V 5 bases and J 0 bases, with 13 bases left between them. In nucleotides, the CDR3 is TGTGCCAGCAGTGGGGGGGCTCGGTTGAACACTGAAGCTTTCTTT. This gives the protein CASSGGARLNTEAFF.

This clone was seen repeatedly, ten times or more. This chain joins TRBV10-3 and TRBJ1-1; perhaps TRBD1 as D (6 bases). V gave up 8 bases and J gave up 0 bases, with 13 bases separating them. This CDR3 spans 14 amino acids. The germline CDR1 and CDR2 sequences are ENHRY and SYGVKD. The CDR3 here is CAILRGDMNTEAFF. DNA of the CDR3: TGTGCCATCTTGCGGGGGGACATGAACACTGAAGCTTTCTTT.

J is TRBJ2-5 and V is TRBV19; D ambiguous. V gave up 5 bases and J gave up 2 bases, with 12 bases separating them. CDR1 is LNHDA and CDR2 is SQIVND in the germline V gene (reference sequence). This CDR3 comprises 14 residues. Written as DNA, the CDR3 is TGTGCCAGTAGTTTCCGAATTAGACAAGAGACCCAGTACTTC. Translating gives CASSFRIRQETQYF.

CDR3 coding DNA: TGTGCCAGCAGGGCGACAGGGGATAGGGGCTACACCTTC. The encoded protein is CASRATGDRGYTF. V and J are TRBV28 and TRBJ1-2; 8 bases agree with TRBD1. The junction had 8 bases not matched to a gene; V was cut back by 6 bases and J by 8 bases. Germline V gene lookup returns CDR1 MDHEN and CDR2 SYDVKM. The CDR3 loop spans 13 amino acids.

The rearrangement links TRBV7-2 to TRBJ2-5; no clear D. The CDR3 extends over 13 amino acids. The V and J ends lost 1 base and 5 bases respectively, with 8 bases between them. Germline CDR1 SGHTA, CDR2 FQGNSA. The CDR3 DNA reads as TGTGCCAGCAGCTTAGAGCTCTGGGAGACCCAGTACTTC. Translated: CASSLELWETQYF.

J is TRBJ2-3 and V is TRBV9, with D possibly being TRBD1 or TRBD2 (5 bases each). The germline gives CDR1 SGDLS, CDR2 YYNGEE. V was pared by 6 bases and J by 0 bases, with 8 bases between. CDR3 length: 13 residues. The CDR3 here is CASTRDSTDTQYF. As DNA, the CDR3 is TGTGCCAGCACGAGGGACAGCACAGATACGCAGTATTTT.

The chain employs TRBV9 and TRBJ2-1; D remains unclear. The ends were cut back, 3 bases at V and 10 bases at J, with 17 bases in the middle. The CDR3 runs to 14 residues. Germline CDR1 reads SGDLS; CDR2 reads YYNGEE. The DNA of the CDR3 is TGTGCCAGCAGCGCGCCTTCAAGGATAGCAGAGCAGTTCTTC. It is translated as CASSAPSRIAEQFF.

The CDR3 reads CAWNDRRETQYF. Written as DNA, the CDR3 is TGTGCCTGGAACGACAGGCGGGAGACCCAGTACTTC. The chain employs TRBV30 and TRBJ2-5; D may be TRBD1 (6 bases). Germline V gene data show CDR1 as GTSNPN and CDR2 as SVGIG (reference sequence). This CDR3 region has 12 residues. V shed 4 bases and J shed 5 bases, with 11 bases lying between them.

There are many counts of this clone. The CDR3 loop reads CASSPRLAGVYEQYF. The CDR3 nucleotides are TGTGCCAGCAGCCCTCGACTAGCGGGCGTCTACGAGCAGTACTTC. V is TRBV7-3 and J is TRBJ2-7, with 10 bases identical to TRBD2. The CDR3 consists of 15 residues. V was clipped by 5 bases and J by 3 bases; unmatched bases: 7. Germline-derived CDR1 and CDR2 are SGHTA and FQGTGA.

The rearrangement uses TRBV7-8 and TRBJ2-5; D is perhaps TRBD1 (5 bases). V was clipped by 3 bases and J by 5 bases, with 19 bases between them. Germline CDR1 reads SGHVS; CDR2 reads FQNEAQ. The CDR3 is 16 amino acids. The chain's CDR3 is CASSLGSRVSLETQYF. CDR3 nucleotide sequence: TGTGCCAGCAGCTTGGGATCCAGGGTTTCTTTGGAGACCCAGTACTTC.

V gene TRBV6-5 combines with J gene TRBJ1-3; 9 bases fit TRBD1. Per germline, CDR1 MNHEY and CDR2 SVGAGI. Unmatched junction bases numbered 3, after V lost 7 bases and J lost 2 bases. This CDR3 is 14 amino acids long. CDR3: CASIRTGAGNTIYF. CDR3 nucleotides: TGTGCCAGCATCCGGACAGGGGCTGGAAACACCATATATTTT.